Below, 28 T cell receptor beta chains from the same sample are listed, as sequenced in a study of control samples from healthy donors and cancer patients. The table came from immunoSEQ multiplex PCR; TCRdb's copy has only in-frame clones and leaves some out. The sample lists about 160,000 clones, roughly 95% occurring once. Sequencing input: blood. Receptors were obtained from a woman aged 30 to 39 in good health.

The V call is TRBV28, the J call TRBJ1-4; maybe TRBD1 (5 bases). Germline assignment: CDR1 MDHEN and CDR2 SYDVKM. There are 15 residues in the CDR3. Trimming shortened V by 6 bases and J by 2 bases, and 13 bases separated the two germline ends. The CDR3 is CASRLGDFTNEKLFF. The CDR3, as DNA: TGTGCCAGCAGACTAGGGGATTTTACTAATGAAAAACTGTTTTTT.

J is TRBJ1-5 and V is TRBV6-6, with a weak D call TRBD1 (6 bases). The CDR3 totals 15 residues. The V and J ends lost 8 bases and 7 bases respectively, with 21 bases between them. CDR1 is MNHNY and CDR2 is SVGAGI in the germline V gene (reference sequence). The CDR3 region is CASFLGAGVSQPQHF. CDR3 bases: TGTGCCAGCTTTTTGGGGGCAGGGGTGTCCCAGCCCCAGCATTTT.

The chain recombines TRBV5-4 with TRBJ2-3; a possible D gene is TRBD1 (6 bases). This CDR3 spans 14 amino acids. Germline CDR1 SGHNT, CDR2 YYREEE (reference sequence). V was clipped by 0 bases and J by 1 base, with 6 bases between them. The CDR3 is CASSLAGGTDTQYF. The DNA of the CDR3 is TGTGCCAGCAGCTTGGCAGGGGGCACAGATACGCAGTATTTT.

The chain joins TRBV9 to TRBJ2-2; 8 bases map to TRBD2. The V gene end was trimmed by 0 bases and the J gene end by 2 bases; junction bases not matched to a gene: 3. The V gene's germline CDR1 is SGDLS and CDR2 YYNGEE. This CDR3 comprises 16 residues. CDR3 amino acids: CASSVELADNTGELFF. DNA of the CDR3: TGTGCCAGCAGCGTAGAACTAGCGGACAACACCGGGGAGCTGTTTTTT.

The genes are TRBV25-1 and TRBJ2-2, with a possible D match to TRBD1 (5 bases). Germline V CDR1 and CDR2: MGHDK, SYGVNS. This CDR3 spans 15 amino acids. Deletions cut 6 bases from V and 1 base from J, with 12 bases between. The CDR3 protein is CASRRNGQNTGELFF. DNA for the CDR3: TGTGCCAGCAGACGGAACGGACAGAACACCGGGGAGCTGTTTTTT. Variable domain in full (rest from reference TRBV25-1 and TRBJ2-2): EADIYQTPRYLVIGTGKKITLECSQTMGHDKMYWYQQDPGMELHLIHYSYGVNSTEKGDLSSESTVSRIRTEHFPLTLESARPSHTSQYLCASRRNGQNTGELFFGEGSRLTVL.

The chain is built from TRBV6-6 and TRBJ1-6, with TRBD1 as a possible D gene (5 bases). V was clipped by 6 bases and J by 7 bases, with 19 bases between them. In germline, CDR1 is MNHNY, CDR2 SVGAGI (reference sequence). The CDR3 runs 16 residues. CDR3 nucleotide sequence: TGTGCCAGCAGCCGATCCAGCAGGGTCGGAAATTCACCCCTCCACTTT. This sequence encodes CASSRSSRVGNSPLHF.

V usage is TRBV5-1 and J usage is TRBJ2-2, with 10 positions matching TRBD2. The CDR3 covers 17 residues. Trimming removed 1 base from V and 1 base from J; junction bases left unmatched: 4. CDR1 and CDR2 (germline): SGHRS, YFSETQ. CDR3 residues: CASSLILAGKNTGELFF. The CDR3 nucleotides read TGCGCCAGCAGCTTGATACTAGCGGGAAAGAACACCGGGGAGCTGTTTTTT.

A single count supports this clone. This sequence joins TRBV4-1 and TRBJ1-3, with D hard to call. V dropped 0 bases and J dropped 0 bases, with 6 bases sitting between them. Germline values: CDR1 MGHRA, CDR2 YSYEKL. The CDR3 has 15 amino acids. This CDR3 is CASSQDPGSGNTIYF. The CDR3 region has the DNA TGCGCCAGCAGCCAAGATCCAGGCTCTGGAAACACCATATATTTT.

The rearrangement links TRBV3-1 (or the pseudogene TRBV3-2) to TRBJ2-7, with TRBD1 matching 9 bases. The CDR3 totals 13 residues. The V segment lost 5 bases and the J segment 5 bases; nucleotides outside the gene matches: 4. Germline V gene data show CDR1 as LGHDT and CDR2 as YNNKEL (reference sequence). The CDR3, as DNA: TGTGCCAGCAGCTCCGACAGGGGGAACGAGCAGTACTTC. Translated, it gives CASSSDRGNEQYF.

The genes are TRBV14 and TRBJ1-2; D not certain. From germline, CDR1 is SGHDN and CDR2 FVKESK. The ends were cut back, 3 bases at V and 4 bases at J, with 9 bases in the middle. CDR3 length: 13 residues. The CDR3 DNA reads TGTGCCAGCAGCCAGGCAGTCTTCTATGGCTACACCTTC. It is translated as CASSQAVFYGYTF. Using reference TRBV14 and TRBJ1-2 for the parts outside the CDR3, the full variable domain is EAGVTQFPSHSVIEKGQTVTLRCDPISGHDNLYWYRRVMGKEIKFLLHFVKESKQDESGMPNNRFLAERTGGTYSTLKVQPAELEDSGVYFCASSQAVFYGYTFGSGTRLTVV.

J is TRBJ2-7 and V is TRBV15, with 7 bases identical to TRBD2. The junction had 9 bases not matched to a gene; V was cut back by 2 bases and J by 5 bases. The CDR3 has 15 amino acids. CDR1 is LNHNV, CDR2 YYDKDF, per germline (reference sequence). As DNA, the CDR3 is TGTGCCACCAGCAGACCCAGCGGGGCCATTGACGAGCAGTACTTC. Translation: CATSRPSGAIDEQYF.

The V call is TRBV28, the J call TRBJ2-7; no definite D call. CDR1 is MDHEN, CDR2 SYDVKM, per germline. This CDR3 comprises 13 residues. V was trimmed by 1 base and J by 3 bases, leaving 7 bases between them. CDR3 region: CASSLSPLYEQYF. The CDR3 nucleotides read TGTGCCAGCAGTTTATCCCCGCTCTACGAGCAGTACTTC.

The CDR3 DNA reads as TGTGCCTGGAGTGTACTGAGGGAGACCCAGTACTTC. It translates to CAWSVLRETQYF. The V and J genes are TRBV30 and TRBJ2-5; no clear D. Germline lookup yields CDR1 GTSNPN and CDR2 SVGIG (reference sequence). Deletions cut 0 bases from V and 5 bases from J, with 7 bases between. The CDR3 sequence is 12 residues long. The full variable domain, completed using reference TRBV30 and TRBJ2-5, is SQTIHQWPATLVQPVGSPLSLECTVEGTSNPNLYWYRQAAGRGLQLLFYSVGIGQISSEVPQNLSASRPQDRQFILSSKKLLLSDSGFYLCAWSVLRETQYFGPGTRLLVL.

The V and J genes are TRBV19 and TRBJ2-1, with no clear D. This CDR3 has 13 residues. Germline-derived CDR1 and CDR2 are LNHDA and SQIVND (reference sequence). The V and J ends lost 0 bases and 5 bases respectively, with 5 bases between them. CDR3 loop: CASSIDTNNEQFF. CDR3 coding DNA: TGTGCCAGTAGTATAGATACCAACAATGAGCAGTTCTTC.

V is TRBV30 and J is TRBJ1-2; TRBD1 matches 8 bases. Per germline, CDR1 GTSNPN and CDR2 SVGIG (reference sequence). V was clipped by 5 bases and J by 8 bases; unmatched bases: 7. The CDR3 contains 12 residues. CDR3 sequence (DNA): TGTGCCTGGGGACAGGGCTGGTTCGGCTACACCTTC. Amino acids: CAWGQGWFGYTF.

This clone came up once. CDR3 DNA sequence: TGTGCCAGCTCCCGGAACGAGGGGGTAAACACTGAAGCTTTCTTT. Its translation is CASSRNEGVNTEAFF. The rearrangement uses TRBV18 and TRBJ1-1; D is possibly TRBD1 (6 bases). The ends were cut back, 6 bases at V and 2 bases at J, with 16 bases in the middle. CDR1 is KGHSH and CDR2 is LQKENI in the germline V gene. This CDR3 has 15 amino acids.

The chain combines TRBV4-2 with TRBJ2-1; D might be TRBD1 or TRBD2, each matching 5 bases. The CDR3 runs to 17 residues. V was cut by 2 bases and J by 0 bases, with 14 bases left in between. Germline CDR1 and CDR2: LGHNA and YNFKEQ. The CDR3 bases are TGTGCCAGCAGCCAATTCGAGGGGTCTAGCTCCTACAATGAGCAGTTCTTC. It encodes CASSQFEGSSSYNEQFF.

The chain recombines TRBV2 with TRBJ1-1; D is undetermined. Trimming removed 4 bases at V and 1 base at J, with 7 bases between. From germline, CDR1 is SNHLY and CDR2 FYNNEI. This CDR3 has 13 amino acids. CDR3 amino acids: CASSVDTNTEAFF. For the CDR3, the DNA is TGTGCCAGCAGTGTAGACACGAACACTGAAGCTTTCTTT.

A remark on this clone: Other DNA sequences in the same sample also yield this CDR3. The J gene is TRBJ1-1, the V gene TRBV2; D perhaps matches TRBD1 (6 bases). The CDR3 runs to 13 residues. The germline V gene has CDR1 SNHLY and CDR2 FYNNEI. V gave up 7 bases and J gave up 0 bases, with 9 bases separating them. The CDR3 loop reads CASNRDLNTEAFF. In DNA form, the CDR3 reads TGTGCCAGCAACAGGGACCTGAACACTGAAGCTTTCTTT. Drawing the rest from reference TRBV2 and TRBJ1-1, the complete variable domain is EPEVTQTPSHQVTQMGQEVILRCVPISNHLYFYWYRQILGQKVEFLVSFYNNEISEKSEIFDDQFSVERPDGSNFTLKIRSTKLEDSAMYFCASNRDLNTEAFFGQGTRLTVV.

This clone occurred once. A junction end diverges from the germline sequence, so it may reflect a read error. The chain has TRBV7-7 and TRBJ2-5; TRBD2 matches 8 bases. The CDR3 loop spans 15 amino acids. Germline CDR1 reads SSHAT; CDR2 reads FNYEAQ (reference sequence). Here the CDR3 reads CASSPLAGGQETQYF. In nucleotides, the CDR3 is TGTGCTAGCAGTCCCCTTGCGGGGGGACAAGAGACCCAGTACTTC.

This clone was observed a single time. The rearrangement links TRBV27 to TRBJ1-3, with D hard to call. V gave up 6 bases and J gave up 8 bases, with 14 bases separating them. The CDR3 runs 13 residues. The germline CDR1 and CDR2 sequences are MNHEY and SMNVEV (reference sequence). CDR3 DNA sequence: TGTGCCAGCAGCCCCTCCCGGGGTTACACCATATATTTT. It translates to CASSPSRGYTIYF.

The chain has TRBV3-1 (or the pseudogene TRBV3-2) and TRBJ1-1, with D tentatively TRBD1 (6 bases). The CDR3 extends over 14 amino acids. V gave up 5 bases and J gave up 7 bases, with 17 bases separating them. CDR1 and CDR2 (germline): LGHDT, YNNKEL (reference sequence). The DNA for the CDR3 is TGTGCCAGCAGCAGACAGGTCCTCTCTGGTGAAGCTTTCTTT. Its protein is CASSRQVLSGEAFF.

V usage is TRBV6-5 and J usage is TRBJ2-7; TRBD1 is a possible D gene (5 bases). Looked up from germline, CDR1 is MNHEY and CDR2 is SVGAGI. Between the trimmed V and J ends, which lost 9 bases and 3 bases, there was a span of 18 bases. CDR3 size: 14 residues. The CDR3 nucleotides are TGTGCCAGTACGATAATGGACATACTCTACGAGCAGTACTTC. Amino acid sequence: CASTIMDILYEQYF.

This clone was observed a few times. This chain links TRBV5-1 with TRBJ2-3, with 13 bases that match TRBD2. Per the germline V gene, CDR1 is SGHRS and CDR2 is YFSETQ. V was pared by 4 bases and J by 9 bases, with 5 bases of the junction left unmatched. This CDR3 has 14 amino acids. Here the CDR3 reads CASSPLAGGETQYF. In nucleotides, the CDR3 is TGCGCCAGCAGCCCACTAGCGGGGGGGGAGACGCAGTATTTT.

The chain has TRBV2 and TRBJ2-3; 8 bases fit TRBD2. The CDR3 is 16 amino acids. Trimming cost V 3 bases and J 6 bases; bases outside gene matches: 11. Germline V gene data show CDR1 as SNHLY and CDR2 as FYNNEI. The DNA for the CDR3 is TGTGCCAGCAGTGATCGACTAGCGCCCTTGGGTGATACGCAGTATTTT. Protein product: CASSDRLAPLGDTQYF.

This chain links TRBV18 with TRBJ2-5; D is unclear. CDR3 size: 11 residues. Trimming took off 3 bases at V and 5 bases at J, with 4 bases between the two ends. The V gene's germline CDR1 is KGHSH and CDR2 LQKENI. The CDR3: CASSPGETQYF. In DNA, the CDR3 is TGTGCCAGCTCACCGGGGGAGACCCAGTACTTC.

Turning to this clone: In the same sample, other DNA sequences code for this CDR3. The chain combines TRBV5-1 with TRBJ2-3; the match to TRBD2 covers 8 bases. The length of the CDR3 is 15 residues. After removal of 2 bases from V and 0 bases from J, the junction contained 2 bases not matched to a gene. Germline CDR1 reads SGHRS; CDR2 reads YFSETQ. CDR3 bases: TGCGCCAGCAGCTTATCTAGCGGGAGCACAGATACGCAGTATTTT. Translated, it gives CASSLSSGSTDTQYF.

The V call is TRBV19, the J call TRBJ1-5, with unresolved D. Germline CDR1 reads LNHDA; CDR2 reads SQIVND (reference sequence). This CDR3 is 14 amino acids long. Trimming stripped 5 bases from V and 0 bases from J, with 8 bases between. Here the CDR3 reads CASSWRYSNQPQHF. The CDR3 DNA follows: TGTGCCAGTAGTTGGCGGTATAGCAATCAGCCCCAGCATTTT.